These T cell receptor beta chains were read from a single sample in a study of cytomegalovirus exposure and HLA in healthy donors. The table came from immunoSEQ multiplex PCR; TCRdb's copy has only in-frame clones and leaves some out. The table includes 90,000 to 140,000 clones, around 75% detected once. The source material was PBMCs. The source of these receptors is a man younger than 40 in good health and CMV-seropositive. CDR3s include the opening cysteine and the closing phenylalanine or tryptophan. The D gene is left open where the match is weak. The listing skips clone size in some rows; elsewhere it reads once, few, many or a size class.

abundance	len	v_gene	j_gene	d_gene	CDR3aa	CDR3nt
.	13	TRBV10-2	TRBJ2-7	TRBD2	CASSWVASGVEYF	TGCGCCAGCAGTTGGGTCGCTAGCGGGGTGGAGTACTTC
.	13	TRBV9	TRBJ1-2	TRBD1	CASSAGQAIGYTF	TGTGCCAGCAGCGCCGGACAGGCTATTGGCTACACCTTC
.	13	TRBV6-1	TRBJ1-2	TRBD1	CASSKEGQGGYTF	TGTGCCAGCAGTAAGGAGGGACAGGGGGGCTACACCTTC
few	13	TRBV5-1	TRBJ1-2	.	CASSQDSDGGYTF	TGCGCCAGCAGCCAGGACAGCGACGGCGGCTACACCTTC
.	16	TRBV7-6	TRBJ1-1	.	CASTLAGGELATEAFF	TGTGCCAGCACCCTAGCGGGGGGGGAACTTGCCACTGAAGCTTTCTTT
once	13	TRBV4-3	TRBJ2-3	TRBD1	CASSQDRQGPQYF	TGCGCCAGCAGCCAAGATCGACAGGGACCGCAGTATTTT
.	18	TRBV5-6	TRBJ1-1	TRBD1	CASSLARGQSLLGTEAFF	TGTGCCAGCAGCTTGGCCAGGGGACAGTCCCTATTGGGCACTGAAGCTTTCTTT
.	14	TRBV6-5	TRBJ2-7	.	CASSPGLYGIEQYF	TGTGCCAGCAGCCCGGGACTGTACGGTATCGAGCAGTACTTC
.	18	TRBV19	TRBJ2-2	.	CASSITWVGGTNTGELFF	TGTGCCAGTAGTATTACTTGGGTCGGCGGAACGAACACCGGGGAGCTGTTTTTT
.	13	TRBV27	TRBJ1-2	TRBD1	CASSFGTGGGYTF	TGTGCCAGCAGTTTTGGGACAGGGGGGGGCTACACCTTC
.	14	TRBV11-3	TRBJ1-1	.	CASSYGGSNTEAFF	TGTGCCAGCAGCTACGGGGGGAGTAACACTGAAGCTTTCTTT
.	14	TRBV4-1	TRBJ2-5	.	CASSQEGGLETQYF	TGCGCCAGCAGTCAAGAGGGGGGGCTCGAGACCCAGTACTTC
.	15	TRBV5-1	TRBJ2-1	TRBD1	CASSPSSGTGKEQFF	TGCGCCAGCAGCCCCTCTTCCGGGACAGGGAAAGAGCAGTTCTTC
.	14	TRBV2	TRBJ2-2	.	CASRGLRNTGELFF	TGTGCCAGCAGAGGACTTCGGAACACCGGGGAGCTGTTTTTT
.	14	TRBV5-1	TRBJ2-7	.	CASSRKGGDYEQYF	TGCGCCAGCAGCCGGAAGGGGGGGGACTACGAGCAGTACTTC
.	16	TRBV6-5	TRBJ1-3	.	CASSYSPTVAGNTIYF	TGTGCCAGCAGTTACTCCCCGACAGTGGCTGGAAACACCATATATTTT
.	14	TRBV7-2	TRBJ1-5	TRBD1	CASGDRDSNQPQHF	TGTGCCAGTGGGGACAGGGATAGCAATCAGCCCCAGCATTTT
few	16	TRBV7-2	TRBJ2-7	.	CASSLRAGRNSYEQYF	TGTGCCAGCAGCCTAAGGGCGGGGCGGAATTCCTACGAGCAGTACTTC
.	12	TRBV7-8	TRBJ2-7	.	CASSPTGGEQYF	TGTGCCAGCAGCCCAACCGGGGGCGAGCAGTACTTC
.	16	TRBV5-1	TRBJ1-2	TRBD1	CASSPTGTGGYYGYTF	TGCGCCAGCAGCCCGACCGGGACAGGGGGGTACTATGGCTACACCTTC
.	13	TRBV29-1	TRBJ2-5	TRBD1	CSVGGTVQETQYF	TGCAGCGTTGGGGGGACAGTCCAAGAGACCCAGTACTTC
.	14	TRBV5-8	TRBJ2-3	TRBD1	CASSLGQGGDTQYF	TGTGCCAGCAGCTTGGGACAGGGTGGGGATACGCAGTATTTT
few	13	TRBV2	TRBJ1-2	.	CASSVELNYGYTF	TGTGCCAGCAGTGTGGAGTTAAACTATGGCTACACCTTC
.	16	TRBV7-9	TRBJ1-5	TRBD1	CASSLVRRGRGQPQHF	TGTGCCAGCAGCTTAGTCCGCAGGGGGCGCGGTCAGCCCCAGCATTTT
few	14	TRBV4-1	TRBJ2-4	.	CASSQEALLNIQYF	TGCGCCAGCAGCCAAGAAGCCCTATTAAACATTCAGTACTTC
.	15	TRBV6-5	TRBJ1-6	.	CASSYSPRVNSPLHF	TGTGCCAGCAGTTACTCACCCAGGGTGAATTCACCCCTCCACTTT
.	17	TRBV12-5	TRBJ1-2	.	CASGLANREDLNYGYTF	TGTGCTAGTGGTTTGGCCAACAGGGAAGATTTAAACTATGGCTACACCTTC
.	16	TRBV15	TRBJ2-1	TRBD2	CATSRGSGGAYNEQFF	TGTGCCACCAGCAGAGGCAGCGGGGGGGCCTACAATGAGCAGTTCTTC
.	14	TRBV5-1	TRBJ1-1	TRBD1	CASTRGGQGTEAFF	TGCGCCAGCACCCGGGGGGGACAGGGGACTGAAGCTTTCTTT
.	14	TRBV6-1	TRBJ2-7	.	CASSGGDRVNEQYF	TGTGCCAGCAGTGGCGGGGACAGAGTAAACGAGCAGTACTTC
few	14	TRBV6-5	TRBJ1-1	.	CATTLQGGDTEAFF	TGTGCCACCACTTTACAGGGAGGGGACACTGAAGCTTTCTTT
.	17	TRBV13	TRBJ2-2	TRBD2	CASSLGRGRVNTGELFF	TGTGCCAGCAGCTTAGGCCGCGGGAGGGTGAACACCGGGGAGCTGTTTTTT
.	14	TRBV5-1	TRBJ2-1	TRBD2	CASSPTSGGGEQFF	TGCGCCAGCAGCCCGACTAGCGGGGGTGGTGAGCAGTTCTTC
.	14	TRBV15	TRBJ2-7	TRBD2	CATSRGGGAYEQYF	TGTGCCACCAGCAGAGGCGGGGGGGCGTACGAGCAGTACTTC
.	13	TRBV2	TRBJ2-5	.	CASSVSGGETQYF	TGTGCCAGCAGTGTGTCAGGGGGGGAGACCCAGTACTTC
.	16	TRBV9	TRBJ2-5	TRBD1	CASSVESGGVRETQYF	TGTGCCAGCAGCGTAGAGTCAGGGGGAGTCCGAGAGACCCAGTACTTC
.	15	TRBV4-2	TRBJ2-4	TRBD2	CASSQGLAGDNIQYF	TGTGCCAGCAGCCAAGGTCTAGCGGGAGATAACATTCAGTACTTC
few	12	TRBV29-1	TRBJ1-2	.	CSDSQGGYGYTF	TGCAGCGATTCTCAGGGAGGCTATGGCTACACCTTC
.	13	TRBV10-1	TRBJ2-7	TRBD2	CASSEGTTYEQYF	TGCGCCAGCAGTGAGGGGACTACTTACGAGCAGTACTTC
few	19	TRBV5-1	TRBJ2-1	TRBD1	CASSRGTGGQRWTYNEQFF	TGCGCCAGCAGCCGAGGTACAGGGGGGCAACGATGGACCTACAATGAGCAGTTCTTC
.	15	TRBV2	TRBJ1-6	.	CASSPQGSYNSPLHF	TGTGCCAGCAGTCCTCAGGGGTCCTATAATTCACCCCTCCACTTT
.	16	TRBV6-1	TRBJ1-2	.	CASSDVWNQGLYGYTF	TGTGCCAGCAGTGACGTTTGGAACCAGGGGCTCTATGGCTACACCTTC
.	17	TRBV15	TRBJ2-7	.	CATSRDMRGTPGHEQYF	TGTGCCACCAGCAGAGATATGCGAGGGACTCCCGGTCACGAGCAGTACTTC
.	14	TRBV2	TRBJ1-5	TRBD1	CASSLDRVDQPQHF	TGTGCCAGCAGTTTAGACAGGGTTGATCAGCCCCAGCATTTT
.	13	TRBV5-1	TRBJ2-3	TRBD2	CASSGEGTDTQYF	TGCGCCAGCAGCGGGGAGGGGACAGATACGCAGTATTTT
.	12	TRBV4-2	TRBJ2-1	.	CASSQVDIEQFF	TGTGCCAGCAGCCAAGTCGACATTGAGCAGTTCTTC
once	17	TRBV10-2	TRBJ2-7	TRBD1	CASTDFLPTGEEYEQYF	TGCGCCAGCACTGACTTTTTACCGACAGGGGAGGAGTACGAGCAGTACTTC
.	14	TRBV6-1	TRBJ1-1	TRBD1	CASSKGTENTEAFF	TGTGCCAGCAGTAAAGGGACAGAGAACACTGAAGCTTTCTTT
.	15	TRBV5-1	TRBJ2-3	TRBD2	CASQLRRGITDTQYF	TGCGCCAGCCAGCTTAGGCGGGGGATCACAGATACGCAGTATTTT
.	17	TRBV7-6	TRBJ2-5	TRBD1	CASSLPLPGQGRPTQYF	TGTGCCAGCAGCTTACCGCTACCGGGACAGGGACGGCCGACCCAGTACTTC
.	16	TRBV9	TRBJ2-7	TRBD2	CASSVTSGGEPYEQYF	TGTGCCAGCAGCGTCACTAGCGGGGGCGAGCCCTACGAGCAGTACTTC
few	15	TRBV4-3	TRBJ1-2	.	CASSQERGLFYGYTF	TGCGCCAGCAGCCAAGAGCGAGGGCTCTTCTATGGCTACACCTTC
once	15	TRBV28	TRBJ2-4	.	CASSLVGGAGAIQYF	TGTGCCAGCAGTTTAGTGGGGGGGGCCGGTGCCATTCAGTACTTC